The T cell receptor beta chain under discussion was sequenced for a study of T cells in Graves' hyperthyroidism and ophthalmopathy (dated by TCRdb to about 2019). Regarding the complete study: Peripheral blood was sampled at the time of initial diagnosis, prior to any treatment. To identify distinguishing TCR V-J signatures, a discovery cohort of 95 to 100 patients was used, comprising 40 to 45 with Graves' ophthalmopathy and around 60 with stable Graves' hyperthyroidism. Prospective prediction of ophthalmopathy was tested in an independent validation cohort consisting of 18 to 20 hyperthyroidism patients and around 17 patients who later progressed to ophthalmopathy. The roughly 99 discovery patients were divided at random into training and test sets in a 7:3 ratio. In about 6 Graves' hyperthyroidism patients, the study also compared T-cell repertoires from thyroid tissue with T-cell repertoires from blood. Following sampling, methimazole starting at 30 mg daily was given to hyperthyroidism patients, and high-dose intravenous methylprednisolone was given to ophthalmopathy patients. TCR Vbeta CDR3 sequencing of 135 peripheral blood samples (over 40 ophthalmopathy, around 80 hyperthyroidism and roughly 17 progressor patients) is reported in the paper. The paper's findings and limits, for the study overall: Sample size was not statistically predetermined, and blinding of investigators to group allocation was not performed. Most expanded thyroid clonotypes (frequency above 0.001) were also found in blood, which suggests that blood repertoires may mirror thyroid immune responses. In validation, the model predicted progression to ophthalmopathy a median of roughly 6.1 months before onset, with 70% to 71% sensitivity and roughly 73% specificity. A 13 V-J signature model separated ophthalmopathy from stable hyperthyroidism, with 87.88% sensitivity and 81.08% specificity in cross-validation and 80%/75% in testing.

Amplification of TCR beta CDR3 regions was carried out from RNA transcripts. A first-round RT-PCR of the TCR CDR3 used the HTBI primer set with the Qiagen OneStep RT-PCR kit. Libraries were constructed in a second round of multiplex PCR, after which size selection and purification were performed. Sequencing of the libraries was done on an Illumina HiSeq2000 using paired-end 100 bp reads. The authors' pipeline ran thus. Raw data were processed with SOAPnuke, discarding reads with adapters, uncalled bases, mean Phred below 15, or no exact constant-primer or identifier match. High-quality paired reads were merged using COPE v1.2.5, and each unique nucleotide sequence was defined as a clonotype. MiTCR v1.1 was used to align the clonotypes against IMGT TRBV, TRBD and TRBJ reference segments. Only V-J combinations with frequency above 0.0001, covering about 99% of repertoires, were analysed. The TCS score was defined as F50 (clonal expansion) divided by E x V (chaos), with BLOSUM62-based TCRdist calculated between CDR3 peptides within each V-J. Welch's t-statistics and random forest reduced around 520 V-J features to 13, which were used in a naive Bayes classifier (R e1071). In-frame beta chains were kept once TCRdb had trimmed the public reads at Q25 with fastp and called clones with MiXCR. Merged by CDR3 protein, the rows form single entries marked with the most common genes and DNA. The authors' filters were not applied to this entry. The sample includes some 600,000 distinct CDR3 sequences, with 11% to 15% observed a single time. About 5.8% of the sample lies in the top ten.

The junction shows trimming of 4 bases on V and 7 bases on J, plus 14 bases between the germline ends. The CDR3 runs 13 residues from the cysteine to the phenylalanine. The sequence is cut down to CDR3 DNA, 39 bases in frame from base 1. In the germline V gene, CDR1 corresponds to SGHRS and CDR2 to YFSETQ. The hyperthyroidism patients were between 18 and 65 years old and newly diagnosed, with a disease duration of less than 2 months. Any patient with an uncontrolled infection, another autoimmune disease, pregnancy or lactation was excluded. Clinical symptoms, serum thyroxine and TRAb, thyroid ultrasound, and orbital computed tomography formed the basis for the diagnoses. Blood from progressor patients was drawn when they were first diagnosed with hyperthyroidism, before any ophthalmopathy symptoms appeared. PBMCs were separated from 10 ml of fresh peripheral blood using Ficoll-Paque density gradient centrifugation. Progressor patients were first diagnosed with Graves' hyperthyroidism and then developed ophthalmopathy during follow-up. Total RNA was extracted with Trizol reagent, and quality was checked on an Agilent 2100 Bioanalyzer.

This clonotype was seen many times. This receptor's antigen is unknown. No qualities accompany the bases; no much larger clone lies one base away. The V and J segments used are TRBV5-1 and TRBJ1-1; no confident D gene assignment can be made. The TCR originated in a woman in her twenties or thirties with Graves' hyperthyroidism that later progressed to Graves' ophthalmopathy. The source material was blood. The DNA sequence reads TGCGCCAGCAGCGCGGACGGAGGCCTTGAAGCTTTCTTT. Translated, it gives CASSADGGLEAFF.